This T cell receptor beta chain appears in the sequencing data of a study of blood T cell repertoires in COVID-19. V trimming: 4 bases; J trimming: 2 bases; junction bases outside the gene matches: 4. The CDR3 length is 14 residues. The germline CDR1 and CDR2 sequences are LNHDA and SQIVND (reference sequence). Measured with immunoSEQ multiplex PCR; TCRdb has only the in-frame clones, and not every one. Of 95,000 to 100,000 clones in the sample, roughly 80% were seen once. This clonotype was obtained from a human donor in a cohort sampled during active COVID-19. The sequenced sample was peripheral blood. The rearrangement joins TRBV19 to TRBJ2-7, with TRBD2 matching 8 bases. CDR3 nucleotide sequence: TGTGCCAGTAGTACCCCGGGACTAGCCTACGAGCAGTACTTC. It is translated as CASSTPGLAYEQYF.